This T cell receptor (beta chain) was sequenced during a study of T-cell memory formation after mild COVID-19 (dated by TCRdb to the early 2020s). A note on the overall study: TCR sequence clusters from the two donors were found to be largely donor specific. Two young, previously healthy adult volunteers made up the cohort, one male and one female. In a couple of donors, T-cell clones that expanded and contracted after mild COVID-19 were followed by sequencing TCRalpha and TCRbeta repertoires longitudinally.

Sequencing took place on an Illumina NovaSeq 6000. Using 5'RACE with constant-segment primers, TCRalpha and TCRbeta cDNA libraries were constructed, with sample barcodes and unique molecular identifiers added in the process. Trizol reagent was used to extract RNA from every sample. Library amplification was performed in two PCR steps, and a second sample barcode and Illumina TruSeq adapters were introduced in the second step. Sequencing of the libraries was done on an Illumina NovaSeq, producing 2 x 150 bp paired-end reads. From the authors' description of their analysis: Demultiplexing of reads and collapsing into UMI-guided consensus sequences were performed with migec v1.2.7. Using mixcr v2.1.11, the UMI consensuses were aligned to TRA and TRB V and J templates and assembled into clonotypes. Clonotypes were classified as expanded or contracted when called significant by both edgeR and NoisET, with noise models trained on biological replicates. For edgeR calls, a false discovery rate-adjusted p below 0.01 and a log2 fold-change threshold of 1 were applied. As an exploratory analysis of dynamics, PCA with hierarchical clustering was applied to max-normalized trajectories of the 1000 most abundant clonotypes. The CD4 or CD8 phenotype of responding clones was assigned using the separately sequenced CD4+ and CD8+ repertoires. TCRdb itself trimmed the public reads at Q25 with fastp, ran MiXCR and retained productive beta chains. For every CDR3 protein sequence, its rows merge into one entry that carries the most common genes and DNA. TCRdb's processing, not the authors', yielded these V and J calls. Present in this sample are around 370,000 distinct CDR3 sequences, 21% of which were seen just once. The ten largest clones represent around 13% of the sample.

From its cysteine to its phenylalanine, the CDR3 spans 14 amino acids. CDR3 DNA only is kept here, 42 bases in frame from base 1. For this chain, trimming is 5 bases at the V end and 5 bases at the J end, and the number of junction bases without a gene match is 4. The germline V gene (reference sequence) supplies CDR1 MNHNY and CDR2 SVGAGI. PBMCs were isolated by Ficoll-Paque density gradient centrifugation. Paper-wide results and their limitations: Contracting CD4+ clones appeared mostly in the CM and EM memory subsets, whereas CD8+ clones were enriched in EMRA. Clones contracting from day 15 to 85 had balanced CD4/CD8 phenotypes, while a second wave expanding from day 15 to 37 was biased towards CD4+. Only two mild cases were covered in the study, and larger cohorts including severe cases with pre-infection samples were considered necessary. Some responding clones were detected in pre-infection memory, suggesting pre-existing cross-reactive memory T cells joined the SARS-CoV-2 response. The second-wave clones that peaked on day 37 were not confirmed to be SARS-CoV-2 specific.

This clonotype was counted between two and nine times. It lacks a known antigen. No base-level quality is on record; no much larger clone is a single base apart. The sample comprised PBMCs or a T cell subset sorted from them (not recorded which). This TCR derives from an adult woman who had mild COVID-19 (a few samples of this study predate the infection). The sample titles of this study are shuffled in the database, so cell type and time point are left out; the donor was told from shared clones. The sequence joins TRBV6-6 to TRBJ2-2; 8 central nucleotides agree with TRBD1. The bases are TGTGCCAGCAGTCCGACAGGGGAAACCGGGGAGCTGTTTTTT. It translates to CASSPTGETGELFF.